Listed below are T cell receptor beta chains from one sample, sequenced in a study of CD8 T cells in Susac syndrome. One entry per CDR3 protein, called by TCRdb with MiXCR from the immunoSEQ multiplex PCR reads. Among under 85,000 distinct CDR3 sequences listed, approximately 96% were seen once. Sequencing used CD8+ T cells from PBMCs. All receptors derive from a human donor with multiple sclerosis. Each CDR3 is given with its conserved first and last residue. The D gene is left open where the match is weak. Clone size is not always given. Where it is, it says once, few, many or a class for expanded clones.

>TRBV4-1|TRBJ2-7|TRBD2|NA
CASSQVEAGGYEQYF
TGCGCCAGCAGCCAAGTGGAGGCGGGGGGTTACGAGCAGTACTTC
>TRBV13|TRBJ1-2|TRBD1|NA
CASSSLGTGSGYTF
TGTGCCAGCAGCTCCCTCGGGACAGGATCTGGCTACACCTTC
>TRBV20-1|TRBJ2-1|NA|NA
CSTNPGQASTYNEQFF
TGCAGTACCAATCCGGGGCAGGCTAGCACCTACAATGAGCAGTTCTTC
>TRBV29-1|TRBJ2-1|TRBD2|NA
CSPTLAGVGEQFF
TGCAGCCCTACACTAGCGGGAGTCGGTGAGCAGTTCTTC
>TRBV12-3/TRBV12-4|TRBJ2-1|NA|NA
CASSQGTASYNEQFF
TGTGCCAGCAGCCAGGGGACGGCGTCCTACAATGAGCAGTTCTTC
>TRBV30|TRBJ1-2|NA|NA
CARGDYTSYGYTF
TGTGCCCGGGGGGACTACACTTCCTATGGCTACACCTTC
>TRBV6-5|TRBJ1-1|NA|NA
CASSGRSNTEAFF
TGTGCCAGCAGCGGCCGGTCGAACACTGAAGCTTTCTTT
>TRBV6-6|TRBJ1-1|NA|few
CASSLEGTEAFF
TGTGCCAGCAGTTTAGAGGGGACTGAAGCTTTCTTT
>TRBV27|TRBJ2-7|TRBD1|NA
CASSSQGTYEQYF
TGTGCCAGCAGTTCACAGGGGACATACGAGCAGTACTTC
>TRBV29-1|TRBJ2-3|NA|NA
CSVVTDSTDTQYF
TGCAGCGTTGTGACAGATAGCACAGATACGCAGTATTTT
>TRBV7-9|TRBJ1-6|TRBD1|once
CASSFRNRGLNSPLHF
TGTGCCAGCAGCTTCCGGAACAGGGGGCTTAATTCACCCCTCCACTTT
>TRBV6-5|TRBJ1-1|NA|NA
CASGNRRDTEAFF
TGTGCCAGCGGCAATAGGAGGGACACTGAAGCTTTCTTT
>TRBV29-1|TRBJ2-2|NA|NA
CSVWRVEGTRELFF
TGCAGCGTTTGGAGGGTTGAAGGCACCCGGGAGCTGTTTTTT
>TRBV30|TRBJ2-1|TRBD2|NA
CAWSEGLEYEQFF
TGTGCCTGGAGCGAAGGACTAGAATATGAGCAGTTCTTC
>TRBV18|TRBJ2-3|NA|NA
CASSPGSTDTQYF
TGTGCCAGCTCACCAGGCTCCACAGATACGCAGTATTTT
>TRBV27|TRBJ2-4|TRBD2|NA
CASGEAGAQNIQYF
TGTGCCAGCGGAGAAGCGGGAGCCCAAAACATTCAGTACTTC
>TRBV4-1|TRBJ2-7|NA|NA
CASSQSQGSPHEQYF
TGCGCCAGCAGCCAATCCCAGGGCAGTCCTCACGAGCAGTACTTC
>TRBV27|TRBJ2-5|TRBD1|NA
CASSQGDRTQYF
TGTGCCAGCAGTCAAGGGGACAGGACCCAGTACTTC
>TRBV27|TRBJ1-4|NA|NA
CASSFLSSDKGKLFF
TGTGCCAGCAGTTTTTTATCGTCCGATAAGGGAAAACTGTTTTTT
>TRBV28|TRBJ2-5|NA|NA
CASSLYDQETQYF
TGTGCCAGCAGTTTATACGACCAAGAGACCCAGTACTTC
>TRBV5-1|TRBJ2-7|TRBD1|NA
CASSLAGQNRSYEQYF
TGCGCCAGCAGCTTGGCGGGACAGAACAGATCCTACGAGCAGTACTTC
>TRBV20-1|TRBJ1-6|TRBD1|NA
CSAYDDREVPLHF
TGCAGTGCCTACGACGACAGGGAAGTTCCCCTCCACTTT
>TRBV12-3/TRBV12-4|TRBJ2-7|NA|NA
CASSYPGGAGEQYF
TGTGCCAGCAGTTACCCTGGGGGGGCCGGCGAGCAGTACTTC
>TRBV9|TRBJ2-7|NA|NA
CASSSDLVQQYF
TGTGCCAGCAGCTCGGACCTGGTACAGCAGTACTTC
>TRBV28|TRBJ2-7|TRBD1|NA
CASSPSTYRGSYEQYF
TGTGCCAGCAGTCCTTCTACGTACAGGGGCTCCTACGAGCAGTACTTC
>TRBV20-1|TRBJ1-5|NA|NA
CSASAGDYQPQHF
TGCAGTGCTAGCGCGGGAGATTATCAGCCCCAGCATTTT
>TRBV4-1|TRBJ2-1|NA|NA
CASSQAGAFHNEQFF
TGCGCCAGCAGCCAAGCGGGGGCCTTTCACAATGAGCAGTTCTTC
>TRBV2|TRBJ1-5|NA|NA
CASTGPGWNGNQPQHF
TGTGCCAGCACTGGACCAGGGTGGAACGGCAATCAGCCCCAGCATTTT
>TRBV20-1|TRBJ1-6|NA|NA
CSAPGMRINSPLHF
TGCAGTGCTCCTGGGATGCGGATAAATTCACCCCTCCACTTT
>TRBV27|TRBJ1-1|NA|NA
CASTPRVSEEAFF
TGTGCCAGCACCCCGCGTGTATCCGAAGAAGCTTTCTTT
>TRBV7-6|TRBJ2-1|NA|NA
CASSPAVDPLGNEQFF
TGTGCCAGCAGCCCGGCGGTAGATCCCCTGGGCAATGAGCAGTTCTTC
>TRBV28|TRBJ2-1|NA|NA
CASSFGTVEQFF
TGTGCCAGCAGTTTTGGTACAGTTGAGCAGTTCTTC
>TRBV9|TRBJ2-7|NA|once
CASSDLYEQYF
TGTGCCAGCAGCGACCTCTACGAGCAGTACTTC
>TRBV12-5|TRBJ2-7|TRBD1|NA
CASDCPKIDRDRGYYEQYF
TGTGCTAGTGATTGTCCCAAAATTGACCGGGACAGGGGTTACTACGAGCAGTACTTC
>TRBV5-6|TRBJ2-2|NA|NA
CASSFRWDVGELFF
TGTGCCAGCAGCTTTCGATGGGATGTCGGGGAGCTGTTTTTT
>TRBV29-1|TRBJ2-1|TRBD1|NA
CSVLNTITGVSYNEQFF
TGCAGCGTCCTCAACACCATCACAGGGGTCTCCTACAATGAGCAGTTCTTC